A selection of T cell receptor beta chains follows, all from one sample in a study of T cell responses to AZD1222 COVID-19 vaccine. Some clones are missing from TCRdb's copy, which holds only in-frame ones; the method was immunoSEQ multiplex PCR. The profile shows approximately 260,000 clones, approximately 93% of them singletons. The sequencing used peripheral blood, collected on day 0 of AZD1222 vaccination. The receptors here all came from an adult in good health. The CDR3 runs from the conserved cysteine through the conserved F or W. D genes are given only for firm matches. Clone size is stated in some rows and not others, as once, few, many or a class when expanded.

clone_size: -; v_call: TRBV3-1/TRBV3-2; j_call: TRBJ1-1; d_call: -; cdr3_nt: TGTGCCAGCAGCCAGATCTTCAGGGGCACTGAAGCTTTCTTT; cdr3_aa: CASSQIFRGTEAFF
clone_size: -; v_call: TRBV5-5; j_call: TRBJ1-1; d_call: -; cdr3_nt: TGTGCCAGCAGCTTGGGCGGCCGGGAAGGGATCTTT; cdr3_aa: CASSLGGREGIF
clone_size: -; v_call: TRBV20-1; j_call: TRBJ2-7; d_call: -; cdr3_nt: TGCAGTGCTTCCTCTCCCTACGAGCAGTACTTC; cdr3_aa: CSASSPYEQYF
clone_size: -; v_call: TRBV28; j_call: TRBJ2-7; d_call: TRBD1; cdr3_nt: TGTGCCAGCAGGCTACAGGGGGCCTACGAGCAGTACTTC; cdr3_aa: CASRLQGAYEQYF
clone_size: -; v_call: TRBV7-9; j_call: TRBJ1-2; d_call: -; cdr3_nt: TGTGCCAGCAGCCCATGGGGAGGCGGCTACACCTTC; cdr3_aa: CASSPWGGGYTF
clone_size: -; v_call: TRBV11-1; j_call: TRBJ2-7; d_call: -; cdr3_nt: TGTGCCAGCAGCTTAGGTGGCACCGCCTACGAGCAGTACTTC; cdr3_aa: CASSLGGTAYEQYF
clone_size: -; v_call: TRBV2; j_call: TRBJ2-4; d_call: -; cdr3_nt: TGTGCCAGCAGTGAAGGGTTAGCCAAAAACATTCAGTACTTC; cdr3_aa: CASSEGLAKNIQYF
clone_size: -; v_call: TRBV11-2; j_call: TRBJ2-5; d_call: -; cdr3_nt: TGTGCCAGCAGCTTAATTCAGGGTGACAGGACCCAGTACTTC; cdr3_aa: CASSLIQGDRTQYF
clone_size: -; v_call: TRBV28; j_call: TRBJ2-1; d_call: TRBD2; cdr3_nt: TGTGCCAGCAGTTTATATAGCGGGTACAATGAGCAGTTCTTC; cdr3_aa: CASSLYSGYNEQFF
clone_size: -; v_call: TRBV6-5; j_call: TRBJ2-7; d_call: TRBD2; cdr3_nt: TGTGCCAGCACGGGACTAGCGGGGGCCTACGAGCAGTACTTC; cdr3_aa: CASTGLAGAYEQYF
clone_size: -; v_call: TRBV5-6; j_call: TRBJ2-7; d_call: -; cdr3_nt: TGTGCCAGCAGCTTGGGCCGATACGAGCAGTACTTC; cdr3_aa: CASSLGRYEQYF
clone_size: -; v_call: TRBV19; j_call: TRBJ2-7; d_call: -; cdr3_nt: TGTGCCAGTAGTCATGACTATGGGAACGAGCAGTACTTC; cdr3_aa: CASSHDYGNEQYF
clone_size: -; v_call: TRBV19; j_call: TRBJ1-1; d_call: -; cdr3_nt: TGTGCCAGTAGTATAGTACAGAACACTGAAGCTTTCTTT; cdr3_aa: CASSIVQNTEAFF
clone_size: -; v_call: TRBV28; j_call: TRBJ1-6; d_call: -; cdr3_nt: TGTGCCAGCAGTTTCTCCTCCTCACCCCTCCACTTT; cdr3_aa: CASSFSSSPLHF
clone_size: -; v_call: TRBV7-9; j_call: TRBJ2-1; d_call: -; cdr3_nt: TGTGCCAGCAGCTTAGAGCTGCGGGGCCCCTACAATGAGCAGTTCTTC; cdr3_aa: CASSLELRGPYNEQFF
clone_size: -; v_call: TRBV6-4; j_call: TRBJ2-7; d_call: -; cdr3_nt: TGTGCCAGGCCTTCCGGGACACCTACCTACGAGCAGTACTTC; cdr3_aa: CARPSGTPTYEQYF
clone_size: -; v_call: TRBV9; j_call: TRBJ2-2; d_call: TRBD1; cdr3_nt: TGTGCCAGCAGCGGCCGGGACAGCGGAAACACCGGGGAGCTGTTTTTT; cdr3_aa: CASSGRDSGNTGELFF
clone_size: -; v_call: TRBV5-6; j_call: TRBJ2-7; d_call: -; cdr3_nt: TGTGCCAGCAGCTTCCAGGAAAACGAGCAGTACTTC; cdr3_aa: CASSFQENEQYF
clone_size: -; v_call: TRBV6-5; j_call: TRBJ2-7; d_call: TRBD1; cdr3_nt: TGTGCCAGCAGTCAAAGGGGGCTCTCCTACGAGCAGTACTTC; cdr3_aa: CASSQRGLSYEQYF
clone_size: -; v_call: TRBV30; j_call: TRBJ2-3; d_call: -; cdr3_nt: TGTGCCTCAAGCTACAGGGGAGGGTCAGATACGCAGTATTTT; cdr3_aa: CASSYRGGSDTQYF
clone_size: -; v_call: TRBV15; j_call: TRBJ1-6; d_call: -; cdr3_nt: TGTGCCACCAGCAGAGTGGAGGGGCAAAATTCACCCCTCCACTTT; cdr3_aa: CATSRVEGQNSPLHF
clone_size: -; v_call: TRBV6-6; j_call: TRBJ1-2; d_call: TRBD1; cdr3_nt: TGTGCCAGCAGTGAGACAGGGGACTATGGCTACACCTTC; cdr3_aa: CASSETGDYGYTF
clone_size: -; v_call: TRBV11-2; j_call: TRBJ2-2; d_call: -; cdr3_nt: TGTGCCAGCAGCCCAATTTTGAGGACTTCGAACACCGGGGAGCTGTTTTTT; cdr3_aa: CASSPILRTSNTGELFF
clone_size: -; v_call: TRBV2; j_call: TRBJ1-2; d_call: -; cdr3_nt: TGTGCCAGCAGGGCCTACGGGGGGGTTAACTATGGCTACACCTTC; cdr3_aa: CASRAYGGVNYGYTF
clone_size: -; v_call: TRBV27; j_call: TRBJ2-6; d_call: TRBD2; cdr3_nt: TGTGCCAGCAGTTCGCGGGCCTCCCGTGTACTAGCGGGAGACTCTGGGGCCAACGTCCTGACTTTC; cdr3_aa: CASSSRASRVLAGDSGANVLTF
clone_size: -; v_call: TRBV7-9; j_call: TRBJ1-2; d_call: -; cdr3_nt: TGTGCCAGCAGCTTAGCACGAACTAACTATGGCTACACCTTC; cdr3_aa: CASSLARTNYGYTF
clone_size: once; v_call: TRBV6-2/TRBV6-3; j_call: TRBJ2-4; d_call: -; cdr3_nt: TGTGCCAGCAGTCACACGAAAGGGATTCAGTACTTC; cdr3_aa: CASSHTKGIQYF
clone_size: -; v_call: TRBV7-2; j_call: TRBJ2-7; d_call: TRBD1; cdr3_nt: TGTGCCAGCAGCTTCGGACAGGGAGACGAGCAGTACTTC; cdr3_aa: CASSFGQGDEQYF
clone_size: -; v_call: TRBV4-1; j_call: TRBJ2-7; d_call: TRBD1; cdr3_nt: TGCGCCAGCAGCCCGGGACAGGTGAAGTACGAGGGGGGTTACGAGCAGTACTTC; cdr3_aa: CASSPGQVKYEGGYEQYF
clone_size: -; v_call: TRBV7-9; j_call: TRBJ1-5; d_call: -; cdr3_nt: TGTGCCAGCAGCTTAGGGCGGGGGTCCGGTCAGCCCCAGCATTTT; cdr3_aa: CASSLGRGSGQPQHF
clone_size: -; v_call: TRBV11-2; j_call: TRBJ2-1; d_call: TRBD1; cdr3_nt: TGTGCCAGCAGCTTAGTACGTTGGGGGACAGGGGGCTACAATGAGCAGTTCTTC; cdr3_aa: CASSLVRWGTGGYNEQFF
clone_size: -; v_call: TRBV28; j_call: TRBJ2-7; d_call: -; cdr3_nt: TGTGCCAGCTCGGCCGGAGGCCCCCCTTCCGTCGAGCAGTACTTC; cdr3_aa: CASSAGGPPSVEQYF
clone_size: -; v_call: TRBV9; j_call: TRBJ2-7; d_call: TRBD1; cdr3_nt: TGTGCCAGCAGCGCGGGACAGGGCCCCTACGAGCAGTACTTC; cdr3_aa: CASSAGQGPYEQYF
clone_size: few; v_call: TRBV7-9; j_call: TRBJ1-2; d_call: -; cdr3_nt: TGTGCCAGCAGCTTAAGGAACCGTTCGTCTAACTATGGCTACACCTTC; cdr3_aa: CASSLRNRSSNYGYTF
clone_size: -; v_call: TRBV28; j_call: TRBJ2-7; d_call: -; cdr3_nt: TGTGCCAGCAGTTTGGATCCTTTCTCCTACGAGCAGTACTTC; cdr3_aa: CASSLDPFSYEQYF
clone_size: -; v_call: TRBV6-5; j_call: TRBJ1-6; d_call: TRBD1; cdr3_nt: TGTGCCACAGGTCATGCGGGACAGACTCTCCACTTT; cdr3_aa: CATGHAGQTLHF
clone_size: -; v_call: TRBV6-5; j_call: TRBJ1-6; d_call: TRBD1; cdr3_nt: TGTGCCAGCAGTCCTCAGGGGGGCGGCTCACCCCTCCACTTT; cdr3_aa: CASSPQGGGSPLHF
clone_size: -; v_call: TRBV7-2; j_call: TRBJ2-1; d_call: -; cdr3_nt: TGTGCCAGCAGCTTATTAAGGGGAAATCCGGGACAGCAGTTCTTC; cdr3_aa: CASSLLRGNPGQQFF
clone_size: -; v_call: TRBV7-9; j_call: TRBJ2-3; d_call: TRBD2; cdr3_nt: TGTGCCAGCGGGCTAGCGGGCGGTTCTAGCACAGATACGCAGTATTTT; cdr3_aa: CASGLAGGSSTDTQYF
clone_size: -; v_call: TRBV28; j_call: TRBJ2-7; d_call: TRBD1; cdr3_nt: TGTGCCAGCAGTCCCGCGGGACAGGGCTACGAGCAGTACTTC; cdr3_aa: CASSPAGQGYEQYF
clone_size: -; v_call: TRBV3-1/TRBV3-2; j_call: TRBJ2-1; d_call: -; cdr3_nt: TGTGCCAGCAGCCAAGATCGGCAGGCGTACAATGAGCAGTTCTTC; cdr3_aa: CASSQDRQAYNEQFF
clone_size: -; v_call: TRBV4-1; j_call: TRBJ2-7; d_call: -; cdr3_nt: TGCGCCAGCACCTTAAGATACGGGGGCGAGCAGTACTTC; cdr3_aa: CASTLRYGGEQYF
clone_size: -; v_call: TRBV5-1; j_call: TRBJ1-2; d_call: TRBD1; cdr3_nt: TGCGCCAGCAGCCGGGACAGGGGGCTTGGCTACACCTTC; cdr3_aa: CASSRDRGLGYTF
clone_size: few; v_call: TRBV2; j_call: TRBJ1-4; d_call: TRBD1; cdr3_nt: TGTGCCAGCAGTTTAGCGACAGGGGTTGAAAAACTGTTTTTT; cdr3_aa: CASSLATGVEKLFF
clone_size: once; v_call: TRBV27; j_call: TRBJ1-1; d_call: TRBD1; cdr3_nt: TGTGCCAGCAGGGACAGGGTAGGCACTGAAGCTTTCTTT; cdr3_aa: CASRDRVGTEAFF
clone_size: -; v_call: TRBV5-1; j_call: TRBJ1-2; d_call: -; cdr3_nt: TGCGCCAGCAGCTTGGCCGGGGAGATCAATGGCTACACCTTC; cdr3_aa: CASSLAGEINGYTF
clone_size: -; v_call: TRBV5-5; j_call: TRBJ1-2; d_call: TRBD1; cdr3_nt: TGTGCCAGCAGCCTCGGACAGGGCCTTACCTATGGCTACACCTTC; cdr3_aa: CASSLGQGLTYGYTF
clone_size: -; v_call: TRBV6-4; j_call: TRBJ1-4; d_call: TRBD1; cdr3_nt: TGTGCCAGCAGGGACAGGGGGCCCGCAACTAATGAAAAACTGTTTTTT; cdr3_aa: CASRDRGPATNEKLFF
clone_size: -; v_call: TRBV7-3; j_call: TRBJ1-2; d_call: -; cdr3_nt: TGTGCCAGCAGCTTAATTGGGGGGCCTAACTATGGCTACACCTTC; cdr3_aa: CASSLIGGPNYGYTF
clone_size: -; v_call: TRBV27; j_call: TRBJ1-4; d_call: TRBD1; cdr3_nt: TGTGCCAGCAGTGGGACAGGATCGAATGAAAAACTGTTTTTT; cdr3_aa: CASSGTGSNEKLFF
clone_size: -; v_call: TRBV15; j_call: TRBJ1-1; d_call: TRBD1; cdr3_nt: TGTGCCACCAGCAGAGGGTCGACAGGGGGAATGTGGACTGAAGCTTTCTTT; cdr3_aa: CATSRGSTGGMWTEAFF
clone_size: -; v_call: TRBV19; j_call: TRBJ2-1; d_call: -; cdr3_nt: TGTGCCAGTAGTTTCGCTACCGGGACACCATACAATGAGCAGTTCTTC; cdr3_aa: CASSFATGTPYNEQFF
clone_size: -; v_call: TRBV27; j_call: TRBJ2-1; d_call: TRBD2; cdr3_nt: TGTGCCAGCAGTCCCGGGGTAGCGGGAAACTACAATGAGCAGTTCTTC; cdr3_aa: CASSPGVAGNYNEQFF
clone_size: -; v_call: TRBV28; j_call: TRBJ1-1; d_call: TRBD1; cdr3_nt: TGTGCCAGCAGTTTTAGTATGACAGGGGGAATGAACACTGAAGCTTTCTTT; cdr3_aa: CASSFSMTGGMNTEAFF
clone_size: once; v_call: TRBV20-1; j_call: TRBJ1-1; d_call: -; cdr3_nt: TGCAGTGCTGACGAGCTCACTGAAGCTTTCTTT; cdr3_aa: CSADELTEAFF